The T cell receptor beta chain under discussion was sequenced for a study of CD8 T cells in Susac syndrome. An input of about 0.45 to 1 ug of RNA was subjected to reverse transcription using random hexamers. Amplification of TCR beta CDR3 by immunoSEQ multiplex PCR spanned 54 Vbeta and 13 Jbeta. TCRdb recomputed calls from the immunoSEQ multiplex PCR reads with MiXCR, one row per CDR3 protein. The sample contains over 15,000 distinct CDR3 sequences, roughly 95% of which appear only once. Trimming removed 0 bases from V and 1 base from J; junction bases left unmatched: 4. This CDR3 has 16 residues. Germline lookup yields CDR1 LGHDT and CDR2 YNNKEL (reference sequence).

V is TRBV3-1 and J is TRBJ2-3, with 7 bases aligning to TRBD2. The TCR comes from a human donor in good health. What was sequenced was CD8+ T cells from PBMCs. CDR3 in DNA: TGTGCCAGCAGCCAAGACGGGCTAGCGGGCACAGATACGCAGTATTTT. Its translation is CASSQDGLAGTDTQYF.